This T cell receptor beta chain originates from a study of T cells in Graves' hyperthyroidism and ophthalmopathy. Using RNA transcripts as the source, TCR beta CDR3 regions were amplified. TCR CDR3 underwent first-round RT-PCR with the HTBI primer set. TCRdb itself ran the multiplex PCR reads through MiXCR, one entry per CDR3 protein. The profile shows around 350,000 distinct CDR3 sequences, roughly 13% of them singletons. This clonotype was seen repeatedly, ten times or more. Together with thyroid ultrasound, orbital computed tomography, serum thyroxine and TRAb, clinical symptoms were used for diagnoses. Germline loops: CDR1 GTSNPN, CDR2 SVGIG (reference sequence). V shed 4 bases and J shed 10 bases, with 15 bases lying between them. This CDR3 spans 12 amino acids.

The source of this sequence is a woman younger than 35 with Graves' hyperthyroidism. Sequencing input: blood. The chain uses TRBV30 and TRBJ2-3; TRBD1 or TRBD2 may be the D gene (5 bases each). The CDR3 nucleotides read TGTGCCTGGACATTCGGGGACGTCTCGCAGTATTTT. Protein product: CAWTFGDVSQYF.